This T cell receptor beta chain was captured in a study of cytomegalovirus exposure and HLA in healthy donors (dated by TCRdb to about 2017). About the full investigation: An earlier analysis of a few hundred of the donors reported 276 Gb of sequence data and 117 million unique TCR beta sequences obtained from about 179 million T cells. An early release that covered some 630 HLA-typed donors contained 250 to 350 gigabases of sequencing data and tens of millions of unique TCR sequences. The genetic ancestry cluster associated with self-reported Caucasian donors included over 65% of the roughly 400 genotyped donors. The aim of the study was to test whether cataloging public T cell receptors could identify signatures of past pathogen exposure. The T cell repertoires of about 700 subjects were profiled by immunosequencing and related to cytomegalovirus serostatus. A separate validation cohort of approximately 130 different subjects was used in addition to the approximately 700-subject first cohort. To predict cytomegalovirus infection status, the study brought together high-throughput TCR immunosequencing, statistical association of individual TCRs with disease status, and machine learning. In a later analysis, previously published TCR beta repertoires from 500 to 750 donors were re-analyzed and high-resolution HLA genotyping was added so that TCR occurrence patterns could be studied. The later analysis used no new phenotypic data to find candidate immune exposures, relying instead on TCR beta sequences and their occurrence across donors. An earlier analysis of around 640 of the donors used high-throughput TCR beta sequencing to judge whether each TCR beta V gene segment behaved as functional or pseudogenic. Donor age, sex, ethnicity and CMV serostatus were collected together with the repertoire data. A later genetic analysis took genome-wide SNP genotypes for about 55% of the roughly 670 donors and used that subset as a discovery cohort. Every discovery cohort repertoire had been produced on one sequencing platform. HLA typing covered class I and class II loci at four-digit resolution. Typing coverage differed by locus: A, B, C, DRB1 and DQB1 were typed in about 620-640 donors, DQA1 in 500 to 550, DPA1 in roughly 590, and DPB1 in about 450. Four to six DR-DQ haplotypes were handled as single units for association and clustering, since linkage in the cohort was strong. Among 350 to 400 genotyped donors of the cohort, an average of about 240,000 unique TCR beta nucleotide sequences were sequenced per donor, about a sixth of them non-productive.

Library construction relied on the immunoSEQ multiplex PCR assay. For the multiplex PCR, a mixture combining 60 forward primers for TCR Vbeta segments and 13 reverse primers for TCR Jbeta segments was used. The CDR3 region of rearranged TCR beta genes was amplified from genomic DNA with a multiplex PCR assay. On the Illumina HiSeq System, the amplified TCR beta libraries were sequenced as 87-base-pair reads. Concerning the study's data processing: In a later analysis, 70 million to 95 million unique TCR beta chains were counted across the approximately 620 repertoires, and roughly 11 million of these chains were shared by at least two donors. Raw reads were error-corrected and collapsed into unique sequences with a nearest-neighbor algorithm that merged closely related sequences to remove PCR and sequencing errors. CDR3 sequences were aligned to IMGT reference sequences to assign V, D and J gene segments. For a sequence to be retained, a match of at least six nucleotides was required to both a V gene segment and a J gene segment. Rearrangements were classified as productive when the CDR3 lacked stop codons and remained in frame with V and J, and all other rearrangements were classified as non-productive. Following IMGT convention, CDR3 was defined as the stretch from the second conserved V-encoded cysteine up to the conserved J-encoded phenylalanine. Sequences without an unambiguous match to a single V gene segment were excluded from the earlier analysis of about 640 of the donors. An earlier analysis of around 600 of the donors classified V segments as functional when productive rearrangements were above 56.7% and as segregating when the standard deviation between donors was above 5%. A statistical classification framework was built to diagnose cytomegalovirus status from the catalog of TCR beta chain sequences. In a later analysis, V and J genes were assigned by comparing TCR nucleotide sequences against IMGT/GENE-DB human TR gene sequences. The TCRdist pipeline was used in a later analysis to assign CDR3 sequences and most-parsimonious VDJ recombination scenarios. In a later analysis, each TCR beta chain was defined by its CDR3 amino acid sequence together with its V-gene family, and reads without a unique V-gene family were excluded. A later analysis removed over 500 highly shared, low-generation-probability nucleotide sequences to deal with suspected cross-contamination and a sequencing artifact. In a later analysis, a clonal expansion index for each public chain was calculated from normalized within-repertoire ranks of inferred template counts. A later analysis computed generation probabilities with a VDJ recombination model fitted to out-of-frame rearrangements, and checked the results against IGoR. In a later analysis, TCR-TCR, TCR-HLA and TCR-CMV co-occurrence was scored with hypergeometric tests, and a repertoire-size bias correction was applied to TCR pairs. To estimate false discovery rates, a later analysis permuted the HLA or CMV assignments 20 times. In a later analysis, co-occurring TCRs were grouped with DBSCAN, and TCRdist sequence similarity was added when clustering was performed within HLA-allele-positive subsets. For co-occurrence clustering, repertoires with fewer than 30,000 or more than 120,000 public chains were excluded, along with five or six repertoires with anomalous nucleotide sharing. TCRdb carries this immuneACCESS record with in-frame sequences only. Its versions omit some clonotypes, under half of them owing to an unresolved V gene in the studies checked, with the rest unexplained. That table furnishes V, J and clone size, whereas the DNA furnished D and trimming. The sample table lists roughly 130,000 clones, 74% of them with a count of one. Approximately 6% of the sample is taken by the ten largest.

After removal of 1 base from V and 4 bases from J, the junction retains 3 bases not matched to a gene. CDR3 length: 13 amino acids, cysteine to phenylalanine. Only CDR3 DNA remains: 39 bases, in frame from the first base. The germline V gene encodes CDR1 GTSNPN and CDR2 SVGIG (reference sequence). A remark on this clone: Its target antigen remains unknown. Base qualities are not recorded, but no much larger clone differs from it by a single base.

The cohort comprised several hundred healthy bone marrow donors. At the time of sampling, every cohort member was nominally healthy, though immune exposures that went unrecorded were likely present. The donor tested CMV seropositive, placing the donor among the 290 or so seropositive members of the cohort. Every donor gave a peripheral blood sample, and the peripheral blood mononuclear cells from that sample were used for TCR beta sequencing. Genomic DNA extraction from the blood cell samples was performed with the Qiagen DNeasy Blood Extraction Kit. General conclusions and limits of the study: Immune exposure information for the cohort was limited to CMV serostatus. Most TCR sequences were seen in very few donors, while some public TCRs were found in many individuals. Assigning TCR associations to individual alleles was difficult when HLA alleles, especially DR and DQ, strongly co-occurred. Because counts were too low, seventeen rarely observed V segments, including chromosome 9 orphons, were excluded from the earlier analysis of several hundred of the donors. Some IMGT-functional V segments, including TRBV6-2 and TRBV6-3, could not be distinguished by the 87-base-pair reads and were therefore excluded. Most CMV-associated TCR beta chains appeared to be HLA-restricted in a later analysis, and the HLA associations seemed to be driven largely by CMV exposure. In a later genetic analysis, a missense DCLRE1C variant was associated with V-gene and J-gene trimming of TCR beta chains, and the association was replicated in an independent cohort. The authors suggested that the approach could potentially be extended to other disease states and immunological phenotypes. The study gave a list of 150 to 200 TCR beta chains associated with cytomegalovirus. Roughly uniform sequencing depth across donors was assumed in presence/absence analyses, although this assumption may not hold. This cohort had only TCR beta chains sequenced, and the lack of alpha or paired-chain data limited which features could be detected. A later genetic analysis reported fewer N-insertions in productive TCRs among donors in an Asian-associated ancestry cluster than the roughly 700-donor mean. In a later analysis, the rate of TCR association differed among HLA loci, with DRB1 alleles having the most associated TCRs and HLA-C alleles having the fewest. A further reported finding was that TCR beta sequences accurately predicted the HLA-A and HLA-B alleles for most subjects in the first cohort. According to a later analysis, parvovirus B19, influenza, CMV and Epstein-Barr virus appeared linked to several top co-occurrence clusters. A later analysis associated 15,000 to 20,000 TCR beta sequences with specific HLA alleles at a false discovery rate of 0.05. A group of highly shared sequence variants was considered likely to be a technical artifact of the sequencing pipeline. The classifier was reported to diagnose cytomegalovirus status with high specificity and sensitivity in both the original cohort and the validation cohort. Compared with equally common non-associated chains, HLA-associated TCR beta chains in a later analysis were more clonally expanded and had lower generation probabilities. Because HLA typing was missing for some donors at each locus, association tests included only the typed subset. Linkage disequilibrium might explain the correlated functional status among segregating V segments, but an unknown experimental factor could not be ruled out. Three of the identified cytomegalovirus-associated TCR beta chains were confirmed in vitro to be specific for cytomegalovirus antigens. In an earlier analysis of some 540 of the donors, most TCR beta V segments appeared in productive rearrangements about 87% or about 30% of the time, broadly matching IMGT annotations.

Specimen: PBMCs. The V and J segments used are TRBV30 and TRBJ1-2, and 7 bases in between align with TRBD1. The TCR comes from a woman in her forties or fifties in good health and CMV-seropositive. The CDR3 reads as follows: CAWSEDRIYGYTF. The DNA is TGTGCCTGGAGTGAGGACAGGATCTATGGCTACACCTTC.